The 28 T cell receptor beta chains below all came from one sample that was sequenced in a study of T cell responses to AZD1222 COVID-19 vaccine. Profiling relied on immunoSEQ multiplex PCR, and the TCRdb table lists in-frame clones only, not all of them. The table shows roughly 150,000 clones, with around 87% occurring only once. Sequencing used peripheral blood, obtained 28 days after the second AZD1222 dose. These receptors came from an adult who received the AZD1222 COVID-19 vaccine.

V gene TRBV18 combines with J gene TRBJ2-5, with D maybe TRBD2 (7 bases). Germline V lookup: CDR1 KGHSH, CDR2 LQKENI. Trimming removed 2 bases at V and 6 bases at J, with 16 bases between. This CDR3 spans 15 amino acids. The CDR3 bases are TGTGCCAGCTCACCAACGGGGGGCCTCTCACAGACCCAGTACTTC. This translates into CASSPTGGLSQTQYF. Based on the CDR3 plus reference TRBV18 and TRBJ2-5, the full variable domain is NAGVMQNPRHLVRRRGQEARLRCSPMKGHSHVYWYRQLPEEGLKFMVYLQKENIIDESGMPKERFSAEFPKEGPSILRIQQVVRGDSAAYFCASSPTGGLSQTQYFGPGTRLLVL.

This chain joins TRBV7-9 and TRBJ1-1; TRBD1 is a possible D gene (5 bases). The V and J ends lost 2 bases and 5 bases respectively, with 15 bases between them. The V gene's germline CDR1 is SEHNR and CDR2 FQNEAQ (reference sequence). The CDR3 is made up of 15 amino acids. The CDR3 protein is CASSLWGEVGTEAFF. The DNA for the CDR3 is TGTGCCAGCAGCTTATGGGGGGAGGTGGGTACTGAAGCTTTCTTT.

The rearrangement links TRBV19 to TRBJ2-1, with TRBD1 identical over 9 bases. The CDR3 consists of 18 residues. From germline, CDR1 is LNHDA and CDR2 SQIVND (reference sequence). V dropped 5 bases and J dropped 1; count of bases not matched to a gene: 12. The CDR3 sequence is CASSPQTGGLISYNEQFF. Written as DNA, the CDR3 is TGTGCCAGTAGTCCCCAGACAGGGGGGCTAATATCCTACAATGAGCAGTTCTTC.

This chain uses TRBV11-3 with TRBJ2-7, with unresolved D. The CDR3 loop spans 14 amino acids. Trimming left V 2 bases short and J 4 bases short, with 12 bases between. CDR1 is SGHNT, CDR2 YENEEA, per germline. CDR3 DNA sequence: TGTGCCAGCAGCTTAACCGGGCTCAGGTACGAGCAGTACTTC. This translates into CASSLTGLRYEQYF.

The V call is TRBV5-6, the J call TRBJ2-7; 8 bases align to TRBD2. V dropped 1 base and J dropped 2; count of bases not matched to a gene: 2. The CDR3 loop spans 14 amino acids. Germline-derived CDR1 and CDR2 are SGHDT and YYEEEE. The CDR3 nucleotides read TGTGCCAGCAGCTTGACTAGCGGTACCTACGAGCAGTACTTC. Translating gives CASSLTSGTYEQYF.

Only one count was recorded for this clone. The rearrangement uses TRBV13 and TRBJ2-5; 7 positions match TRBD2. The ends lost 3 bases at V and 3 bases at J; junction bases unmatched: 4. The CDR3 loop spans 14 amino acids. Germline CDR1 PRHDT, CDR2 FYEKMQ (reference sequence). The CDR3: CASSFQRGEETQYF. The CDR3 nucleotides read TGTGCCAGCAGCTTTCAACGGGGGGAAGAGACCCAGTACTTC.

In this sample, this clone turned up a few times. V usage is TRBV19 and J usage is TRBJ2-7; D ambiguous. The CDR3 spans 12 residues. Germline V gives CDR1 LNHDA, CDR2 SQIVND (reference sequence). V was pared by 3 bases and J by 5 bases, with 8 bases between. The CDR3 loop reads CASSIDDHEQYF. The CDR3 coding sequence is TGTGCCAGTAGTATCGACGACCACGAGCAGTACTTC.

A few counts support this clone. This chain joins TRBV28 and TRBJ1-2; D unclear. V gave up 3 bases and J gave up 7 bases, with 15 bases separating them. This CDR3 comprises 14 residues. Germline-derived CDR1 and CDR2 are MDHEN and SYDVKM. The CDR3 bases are TGTGCCAGCAGTTTGTCCGTGCCCGGAAGTGGCTACACCTTC. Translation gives CASSLSVPGSGYTF.

The CDR3 loop reads CASSQAKTPVPGADTQYF. Written as DNA, the CDR3 is TGCGCCAGCAGCCAAGCTAAAACCCCCGTCCCGGGCGCAGATACGCAGTATTTT. The V call is TRBV4-3, the J call TRBJ2-3; D remains ambiguous. There are 18 residues in the CDR3. Trimming cost V 1 base and J 4 bases, with 21 bases left between them. From germline, CDR1 is LGHNA and CDR2 YSLEER.

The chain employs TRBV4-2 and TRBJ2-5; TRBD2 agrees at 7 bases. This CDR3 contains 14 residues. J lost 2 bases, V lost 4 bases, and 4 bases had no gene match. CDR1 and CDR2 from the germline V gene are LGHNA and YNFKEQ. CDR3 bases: TGTGCCAGCAGCCCCAGCGGGGTACAAGAGACCCAGTACTTC. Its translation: CASSPSGVQETQYF.

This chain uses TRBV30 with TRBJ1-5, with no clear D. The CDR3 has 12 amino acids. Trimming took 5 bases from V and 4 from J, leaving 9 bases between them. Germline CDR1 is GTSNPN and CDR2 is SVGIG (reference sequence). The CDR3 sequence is CAWGQENQPQHF. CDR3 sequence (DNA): TGTGCCTGGGGGCAGGAGAATCAGCCCCAGCATTTT.

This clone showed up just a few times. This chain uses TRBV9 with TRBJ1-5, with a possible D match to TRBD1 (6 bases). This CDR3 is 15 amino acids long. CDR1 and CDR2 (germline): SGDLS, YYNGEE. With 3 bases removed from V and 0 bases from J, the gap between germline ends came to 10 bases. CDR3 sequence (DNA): TGTGCCAGCAGCGCTGTGGACAGTAGCAATCAGCCCCAGCATTTT. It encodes CASSAVDSSNQPQHF.

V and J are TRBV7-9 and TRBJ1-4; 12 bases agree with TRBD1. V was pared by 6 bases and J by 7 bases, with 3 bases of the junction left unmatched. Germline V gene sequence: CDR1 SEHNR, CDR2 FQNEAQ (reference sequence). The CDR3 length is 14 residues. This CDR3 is CASRGTGGSEKLFF. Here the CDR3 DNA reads TGTGCCAGCAGGGGGACAGGGGGCAGTGAAAAACTGTTTTTT.

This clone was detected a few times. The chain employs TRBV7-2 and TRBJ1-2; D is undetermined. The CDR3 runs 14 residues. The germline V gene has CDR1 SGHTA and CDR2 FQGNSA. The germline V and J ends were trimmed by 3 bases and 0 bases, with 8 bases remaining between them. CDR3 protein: CASSLEQTNYGYTF. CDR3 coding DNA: TGTGCCAGCAGCTTGGAACAAACTAACTATGGCTACACCTTC.

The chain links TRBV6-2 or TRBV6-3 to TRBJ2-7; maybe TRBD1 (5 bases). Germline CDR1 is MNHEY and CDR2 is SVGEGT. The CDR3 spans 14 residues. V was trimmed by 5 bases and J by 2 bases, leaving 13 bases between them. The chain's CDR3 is CASSPPGLAYEQYF. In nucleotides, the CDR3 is TGTGCCAGCAGTCCCCCAGGGTTGGCCTACGAGCAGTACTTC.

The chain's CDR3 is CASSPGLAGGNNEQFF. CDR3 DNA: TGTGCCAGCAGTCCAGGACTAGCGGGAGGGAACAATGAGCAGTTCTTC. This chain joins TRBV2 and TRBJ2-1; TRBD2 matches at 15 bases. Germline V CDR1 and CDR2: SNHLY, FYNNEI. CDR3 length equals 16 residues. With 5 bases clipped from V and 5 bases from J, the junction kept 4 bases outside the gene matches.

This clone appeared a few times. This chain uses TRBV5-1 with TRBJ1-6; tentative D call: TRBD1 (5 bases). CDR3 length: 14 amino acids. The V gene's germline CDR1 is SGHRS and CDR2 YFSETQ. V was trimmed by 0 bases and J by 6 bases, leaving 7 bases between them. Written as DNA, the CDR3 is TGCGCCAGCAGCTTGGGGGGCGGTAATTCACCCCTCCACTTT. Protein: CASSLGGGNSPLHF.

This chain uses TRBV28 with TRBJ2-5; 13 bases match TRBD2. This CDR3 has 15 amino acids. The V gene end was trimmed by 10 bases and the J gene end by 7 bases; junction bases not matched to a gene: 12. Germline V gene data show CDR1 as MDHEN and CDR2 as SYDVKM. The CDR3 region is CAIRTSGSPSGTQYF. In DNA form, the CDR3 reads TGTGCCATCAGGACTAGCGGGAGCCCCTCGGGGACCCAGTACTTC.

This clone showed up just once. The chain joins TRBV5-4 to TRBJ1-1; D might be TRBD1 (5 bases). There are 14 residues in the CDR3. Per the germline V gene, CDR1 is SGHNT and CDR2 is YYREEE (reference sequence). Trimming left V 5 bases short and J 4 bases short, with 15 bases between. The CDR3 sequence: CASSRDRWGTEAFF. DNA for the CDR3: TGTGCCAGCAGTCGGGACCGGTGGGGCACTGAAGCTTTCTTT.

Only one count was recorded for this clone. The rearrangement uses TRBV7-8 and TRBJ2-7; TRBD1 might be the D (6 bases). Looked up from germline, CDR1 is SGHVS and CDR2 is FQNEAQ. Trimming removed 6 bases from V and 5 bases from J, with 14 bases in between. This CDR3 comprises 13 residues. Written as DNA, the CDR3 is TGTGCCAGCAGTACTCTACAGGGCCACGAGCAGTACTTC. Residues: CASSTLQGHEQYF.

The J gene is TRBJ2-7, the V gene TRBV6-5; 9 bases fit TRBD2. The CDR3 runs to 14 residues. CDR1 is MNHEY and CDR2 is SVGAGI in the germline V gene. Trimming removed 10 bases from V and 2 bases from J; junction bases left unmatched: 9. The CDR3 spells CATTTGTSTYEQYF. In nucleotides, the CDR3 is TGTGCCACTACGACCGGGACTAGCACCTACGAGCAGTACTTC.

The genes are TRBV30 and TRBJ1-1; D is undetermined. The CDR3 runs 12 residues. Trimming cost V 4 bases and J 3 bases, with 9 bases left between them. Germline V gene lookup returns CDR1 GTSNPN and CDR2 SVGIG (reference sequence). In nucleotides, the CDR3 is TGTGCCTGGAAGTGGGAGGACACTGAAGCTTTCTTT. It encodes CAWKWEDTEAFF.

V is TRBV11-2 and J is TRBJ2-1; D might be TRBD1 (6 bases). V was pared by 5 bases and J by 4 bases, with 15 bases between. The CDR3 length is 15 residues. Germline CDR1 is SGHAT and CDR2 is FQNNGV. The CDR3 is CASSLSPTGYNEQFF. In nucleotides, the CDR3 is TGTGCCAGCAGCCTGTCCCCGACAGGTTACAATGAGCAGTTCTTC.

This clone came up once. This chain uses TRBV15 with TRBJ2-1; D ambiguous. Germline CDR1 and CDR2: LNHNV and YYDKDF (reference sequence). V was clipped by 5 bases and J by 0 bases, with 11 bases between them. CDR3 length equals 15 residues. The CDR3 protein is CATSEARVSYNEQFF. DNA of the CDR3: TGTGCCACCAGCGAGGCAAGGGTCTCCTACAATGAGCAGTTCTTC.

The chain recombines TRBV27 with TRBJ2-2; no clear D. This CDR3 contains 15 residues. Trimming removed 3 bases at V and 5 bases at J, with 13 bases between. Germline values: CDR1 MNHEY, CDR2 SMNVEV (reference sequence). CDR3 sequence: CASSFGRLRTGELFF. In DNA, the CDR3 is TGTGCCAGCAGTTTTGGGCGTTTAAGGACCGGGGAGCTGTTTTTT.

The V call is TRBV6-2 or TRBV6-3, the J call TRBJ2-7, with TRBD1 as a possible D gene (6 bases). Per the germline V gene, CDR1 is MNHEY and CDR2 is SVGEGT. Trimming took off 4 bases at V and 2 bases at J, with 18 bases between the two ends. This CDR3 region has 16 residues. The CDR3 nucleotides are TGTGCCAGCAGTTTCTCTGGCATGGCAGGGGCCTACGAGCAGTACTTC. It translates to CASSFSGMAGAYEQYF.

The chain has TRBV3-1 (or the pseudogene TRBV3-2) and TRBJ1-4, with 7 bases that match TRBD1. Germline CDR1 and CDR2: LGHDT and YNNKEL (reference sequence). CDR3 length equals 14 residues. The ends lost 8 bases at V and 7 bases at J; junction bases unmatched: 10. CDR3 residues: CASAPSRGTEKLFF. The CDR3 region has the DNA TGTGCCAGCGCCCCCTCCAGGGGGACTGAAAAACTGTTTTTT.

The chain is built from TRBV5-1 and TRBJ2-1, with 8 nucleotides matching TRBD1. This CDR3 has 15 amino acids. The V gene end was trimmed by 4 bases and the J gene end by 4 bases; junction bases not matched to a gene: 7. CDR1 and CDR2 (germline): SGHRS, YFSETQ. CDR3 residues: CASSIPGGAYNEQFF. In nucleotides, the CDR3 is TGCGCCAGCAGCATACCAGGGGGCGCTTACAATGAGCAGTTCTTC.